These 21 T cell receptor beta chains came from one sample sequenced in a study of molecular identifiers for immune sequencing clone quantification (dated by TCRdb to 2016 to 2019). Libraries were constructed by PCR. For sequencing, an Illumina HiSeq 4000 was employed. The public sequencing data were trimmed at Q25 with fastp and processed into clonotypes with MiXCR by TCRdb, which kept only in-frame beta chains. Entries are consolidated by CDR3 protein sequence, retaining the most common genes and DNA. The sample data list around 65,000 distinct CDR3 sequences, and less than 20% of these were observed just once. The ten largest account for approximately 1.6% of the sample. The sample comprised naive CD8+ T cells from blood, with Jurkat cell RNA spiked in. The label giving this sample's cell subset or site can be read as: FACS-sorted CD8+CD4-CCR7+CD45RA+ naive T cells. All receptors derive from a human donor in good health. Some libraries in this study had Jurkat cell RNA spiked in.

Many counts were recorded for this clonotype. The J gene is TRBJ1-5, the V gene TRBV6-2 or TRBV6-3; D gene uncertain. The CDR3 length is 15 residues. Trimming removed 2 bases at V and 2 bases at J, with 10 bases between. Germline values: CDR1 MNHEY, CDR2 SVGEGT. The CDR3 DNA is TGTGCCAGCAGTTACGCGACATCGGGCAATCAGCCCCAGCATTTT. This gives the protein CASSYATSGNQPQHF.

This clonotype has just a few counts. A single base separates this from a much larger clone, so it may be a read error. V gene TRBV9 combines with J gene TRBJ2-7; TRBD2 matches 7 bases. The germline V gene encodes CDR1 SGDLS and CDR2 YYNGEE. Trimming at V came to 4 bases and at J to 1 base, leaving 14 bases not matched to a gene. This CDR3 comprises 17 residues. The CDR3 loop reads CASSPNSSGLKSYEQYF. The CDR3 nucleotides read TGTGCCAGCAGCCCCAACTCCTCGGGACTAAAGTCCTACGAGCAGTACTTC.

This clonotype was counted between two and nine times. The J gene is TRBJ2-3, the V gene TRBV11-3; D is perhaps TRBD2 (5 bases). Per the germline V gene, CDR1 is SGHNT and CDR2 is YENEEA. The CDR3 extends over 18 amino acids. The ends were cut back, 5 bases at V and 1 base at J, with 22 bases in the middle. The CDR3 nucleotides are TGTGCCAGCAGCCGAGTCCCTAAAGCGGAAGGTGGCACAGATACGCAGTATTTT. Its protein is CASSRVPKAEGGTDTQYF.

There are many counts of this clonotype. The chain recombines TRBV24-1 with TRBJ2-2; unclear D gene. This CDR3 is 17 amino acids long. Trimming stripped 7 bases from V and 0 bases from J, with 17 bases between. The germline V gene encodes CDR1 KGHDR and CDR2 SFDVKD. The CDR3 nucleotides are TGTGCCACCAGCCCGTACAGCTTGGGATCGAACACCGGGGAGCTGTTTTTT. It encodes CATSPYSLGSNTGELFF.

This clonotype came up many times. The chain links TRBV4-1 to TRBJ2-3; D ambiguous. Germline-derived CDR1 and CDR2 are MGHRA and YSYEKL. V lost 5 bases and J lost 0, with 18 bases in between. The CDR3 has 17 amino acids. The CDR3 loop reads CASSWVGGEASTDTQYF. The CDR3 nucleotides are TGCGCCAGCAGCTGGGTAGGTGGGGAAGCTAGCACAGATACGCAGTATTTT.

This clonotype was seen repeatedly, ten times or more. This chain joins TRBV28 and TRBJ2-1, with 7 bases matching TRBD2. The CDR3 runs 16 residues. The junction had 7 bases not matched to a gene; V was cut back by 2 bases and J by 3 bases. CDR1 and CDR2 (germline): MDHEN, SYDVKM. CDR3 loop: CASSLQASGDYNEQFF. In DNA form, the CDR3 reads TGTGCCAGCAGTTTACAGGCTAGCGGAGACTACAATGAGCAGTTCTTC.

This clonotype occurred a few times. It may be a read error: a sequence one base away is much more abundant. The rearrangement joins TRBV9 to TRBJ2-7; tentatively, D is TRBD2 (6 bases). Germline CDR1 and CDR2: SGDLS and YYNGEE. V lost 4 bases, J lost 2 bases, and 16 bases lay in between. CDR3 length: 15 residues. CDR3 amino acids: CASSPGGFPTYEQYF. In DNA form, the CDR3 reads TGTGCCAGCAGCCCCGGGGGTTTCCCCACCTACGAGCAGTACTTC.

This clonotype has a count of ten or more. The chain employs TRBV3-1 and TRBJ2-5; unclear D gene. The CDR3 is 17 residues long. Germline V gives CDR1 LGHDT, CDR2 YNNKEL (reference sequence). V dropped 1 base and J dropped 3 bases, with 18 bases sitting between them. The chain's CDR3 is CASSQVARGVGKETQYF. The DNA of the CDR3 is TGTGCCAGCAGCCAAGTGGCAAGAGGAGTAGGCAAAGAGACCCAGTACTTC.

With regard to this clonotype: One base away lies a much larger clone, so this may be a sequencing read error. CDR3 amino acids: CASSVGTSGRNEQYF. The CDR3 nucleotides read TGTGCCAGTAGTGTGGGGACTAGCGGGAGGAACGAGCAGTACTTC. This sequence joins TRBV19 and TRBJ2-7, with TRBD2 matching 15 bases. Germline CDR1 is LNHDA and CDR2 is SQIVND (reference sequence). V lost 5 bases to trimming and J lost 5 bases; unmatched junction nucleotides: 4. The CDR3 has 15 residues.

This clonotype has at least ten counts. The genes are TRBV20-1 and TRBJ2-7; 7 nucleotides line up with TRBD2. There are 16 residues in the CDR3. The germline gives CDR1 DFQATT, CDR2 SNEGSKA (reference sequence). V gave up 3 bases and J gave up 2 bases; unmatched junction bases: 13. This chain's CDR3 is CSARAAASGIPYEQYF. CDR3 nucleotide sequence: TGCAGTGCTAGGGCGGCGGCTAGCGGAATTCCCTACGAGCAGTACTTC.

V gene TRBV7-8 combines with J gene TRBJ2-1; 13 bases line up with TRBD2. This CDR3 is built from 19 residues. J gave up 0 bases and V 5 bases, and 10 bases lay outside the gene matches. Germline V gene sequence: CDR1 SGHVS, CDR2 FQNEAQ. CDR3 sequence reads: CASSPLTSGRAVSYNEQFF. The CDR3 region has the DNA TGTGCCAGCAGCCCTCTTACTAGCGGGAGGGCCGTCTCCTACAATGAGCAGTTCTTC.

Note on this clonotype: This may stem from a read error, because a much larger clone lies one nucleotide away. The chain recombines TRBV15 with TRBJ1-5; 9 bases fit TRBD1. The CDR3 covers 15 residues. J gave up 9 bases and V 6 bases, and 12 bases lay outside the gene matches. CDR1 and CDR2 from the germline V gene are LNHNV and YYDKDF (reference sequence). The CDR3 DNA follows: TGTGCCACCAGTATGGGAACAGGGGGCGGTCGGCCCCAGCATTTT. Translating gives CATSMGTGGGRPQHF.

This clonotype was observed many times. This chain uses TRBV4-1 with TRBJ1-2; no clear D. V lost 0 bases and J 3 bases, leaving 8 bases between the germline ends. CDR3 length equals 14 residues. Germline V gene lookup returns CDR1 MGHRA and CDR2 YSYEKL. CDR3 DNA: TGCGCCAGCAGCCAAGATTATGGGGACTATGGCTACACCTTC. This translates into CASSQDYGDYGYTF.

This clonotype was seen ten or more times. The rearrangement joins TRBV28 to TRBJ2-5, with D uncertain. Trimming left V 5 bases short and J 5 bases short, with 12 bases between. Germline-derived CDR1 and CDR2 are MDHEN and SYDVKM. The CDR3 extends over 13 amino acids. The chain's CDR3 is CASSPGSSETQYF. The CDR3, as DNA: TGTGCCAGCAGTCCGGGTAGTTCGGAGACCCAGTACTTC.

At least ten counts were recorded for this clonotype. V usage is TRBV7-9 and J usage is TRBJ2-3; D gene uncertain. This CDR3 is built from 16 residues. Germline values: CDR1 SEHNR, CDR2 FQNEAQ (reference sequence). Trimming stripped 2 bases from V and 4 bases from J, with 16 bases between. CDR3 region: CASSLKWADRADTQYF. In nucleotides, the CDR3 is TGTGCCAGCAGCTTAAAGTGGGCAGATCGGGCAGATACGCAGTATTTT.

This clonotype was seen repeatedly, ten times or more. The V call is TRBV30, the J call TRBJ1-1; the D is unclear. Trimming removed 1 base at V and 5 bases at J, with 20 bases between. The germline V gene has CDR1 GTSNPN and CDR2 SVGIG (reference sequence). The CDR3 has 16 residues. The CDR3 sequence is CAWSGWAAGGWTEAFF. CDR3 bases: TGTGCCTGGAGTGGGTGGGCGGCAGGCGGCTGGACTGAAGCTTTCTTT.

This clonotype showed up many times. The chain uses TRBV4-2 and TRBJ2-7; 13 positions match TRBD2. With 5 bases clipped from V and 2 bases from J, the junction kept 27 bases outside the gene matches. This CDR3 comprises 23 residues. Germline V gene lookup returns CDR1 LGHNA and CDR2 YNFKEQ. CDR3: CASSSLNLPRGLAGRTLAYEQYF. In nucleotides, the CDR3 is TGTGCCAGCAGCTCCCTCAATCTCCCTCGGGGACTAGCGGGACGCACCCTAGCCTACGAGCAGTACTTC.

As regards this clonotype: A single base separates this from a much larger clone, so it may be a read error. This rearrangement joins TRBV5-3 to TRBJ2-1, with a weak D call TRBD1 (5 bases). TRBV5-3 is filed as an ORF, its function uncertain. The CDR3 runs 15 residues. The CDR3, as DNA: TGTGCCAGCAGCTTCCAGGGTTTCTCCTACAATGAGCGGTTCTTC. The encoded protein is CASSFQGFSYNERFF.

This sequence joins TRBV30 and TRBJ2-2; a weak D match, TRBD1 (5 bases). Trimming shortened V by 6 bases and J by 2 bases, and 10 bases separated the two germline ends. This CDR3 comprises 13 residues. Germline assignment: CDR1 GTSNPN and CDR2 SVGIG (reference sequence). The CDR3 loop is CACDSKNTGELFF. The CDR3 DNA reads as TGTGCCTGCGACAGTAAAAACACCGGGGAGCTGTTTTTT.

In its sample, this clonotype was seen many times. This chain uses TRBV7-2 with TRBJ2-3; 7 nucleotides match TRBD2. J was trimmed by 5 bases and V by 2 bases; bases with no gene match: 4. This CDR3 has 14 amino acids. CDR1 and CDR2 from the germline V gene are SGHTA and FQGNSA. The chain's CDR3 is CASSLQLAIDTQYF. The CDR3, as DNA: TGTGCCAGCAGCTTACAACTAGCGATAGATACGCAGTATTTT.

The rearrangement uses TRBV11-2 and TRBJ1-6; D uncertain. Per germline, CDR1 SGHAT and CDR2 FQNNGV. This CDR3 is 17 amino acids long. Trimming pared 5 bases from V and 0 bases from J, leaving 14 bases between. The CDR3 DNA sequence: TGTGCCAGCAGCCCGGTACTTTCTAGCTCCTATAATTCACCCCTCCACTTT. This encodes CASSPVLSSSYNSPLHF.